These T cell receptor beta chains were read from a single sample in a study of regulatory dendritic cells for organ transplantation. No antigen has been assigned to these receptors. Clones were sequenced by immunoSEQ multiplex PCR, and TCRdb holds only the in-frame ones, with some missing. The table records around 11,000 clones, under 70% of them present only once. Sequencing was done on a sample of naive CD4+ T cells from blood cultured with dendritic cells. Every receptor here comes from a human donor in good health. Both conserved end residues are part of each CDR3. D genes are given only for firm matches. Expanded clones are given a class, and other clones once, few, many or no size at all.

TRBD1	once	TRBV5-4	16	TRBJ2-2	TGTGCCAGCAGCGCGGTGCAGGGGGCTGTCACCGGGGAGCTGTTTTTT	CASSAVQGAVTGELFF
-	-	TRBV25-1	14	TRBJ2-1	TGTGCCAGCAGGTCACAGGGTGAGTCCAGTGAGCAGTTCTTC	CASRSQGESSEQFF
TRBD1	few	TRBV16	12	TRBJ1-4	TGTGCCAGCAGCCAATTAACAGGGGCACTGTTTTTT	CASSQLTGALFF
TRBD1	few	TRBV9	15	TRBJ1-3	TGTGCCAGCAGCGGGGACAGGGGGCCGGTAGACACCATATATTTT	CASSGDRGPVDTIYF
TRBD1	few	TRBV5-1	17	TRBJ2-7	TGCGCCAGCAGCTTTGAGTGGGGACAGGCCGTCTCCTACGAGCAGTACTTC	CASSFEWGQAVSYEQYF
-	-	TRBV6-6	15	TRBJ2-2	TGTGCCAGCAGTCGTCGGGTTCGGGACACCGGGGAGCTGTTTTTT	CASSRRVRDTGELFF
-	-	TRBV5-1	12	TRBJ1-1	TGCGCCAGCAGCCTAGCTAACACTGAAGCTTTCTTT	CASSLANTEAFF
TRBD1	-	TRBV6-5	13	TRBJ2-5	TGTGCCAGCAGTCAACAGGGGGATGAGACCCAGTACTTC	CASSQQGDETQYF
TRBD1	-	TRBV7-9	12	TRBJ1-1	TGTGCCAGCAGCTTAGAGGACAGGCGGGCTTTCTTT	CASSLEDRRAFF
-	-	TRBV6-1	12	TRBJ1-6	TGTGCCAGCAGTGGCCAGGGATCACCCCTCCACTTT	CASSGQGSPLHF
-	few	TRBV6-1	15	TRBJ1-1	TGTGCCAGCAGTTCTCAGGGCCAACTGAACACTGAAGCTTTCTTT	CASSSQGQLNTEAFF
-	once	TRBV29-1	15	TRBJ2-2	TGCAGCGTTGGGGGACTCAACGCGAACACCGGGGAGCTGTTTTTT	CSVGGLNANTGELFF
-	-	TRBV19	14	TRBJ1-4	TGTGCCAGTAGTGTCAGGGGTCCCGATGAAAAACTGTTTTTT	CASSVRGPDEKLFF
-	-	TRBV5-1	16	TRBJ1-1	TGCGCCAGCAGCTTGGGACAGTTACGAACCGACACTGAAGCTTTCTTT	CASSLGQLRTDTEAFF
TRBD1	-	TRBV10-3	13	TRBJ1-1	TGTGCCATCAGTGAATTCCGGGACAGGCAAGCTTTCTTT	CAISEFRDRQAFF
TRBD1	-	TRBV29-1	13	TRBJ1-1	TGCAGCGTTGCAGGGGGATGGAACACTGAAGCTTTCTTT	CSVAGGWNTEAFF
-	-	TRBV2	15	TRBJ2-7	TGTGCCAGCAGCGAGGACAGACTTAACTCCTACGAGCAGTACTTC	CASSEDRLNSYEQYF
TRBD2	-	TRBV5-1	14	TRBJ2-2	TGCGCCAGCAGCCCCGGGGGGGGCACCGGGGAGCTGTTTTTT	CASSPGGGTGELFF
TRBD2	once	TRBV5-1	20	TRBJ2-1	TGCGCCAGCAGCTCGTCGTATCTAGCGGGGGGGCTCAGAGCATACAATGAGCAGTTCTTC	CASSSSYLAGGLRAYNEQFF
-	-	TRBV7-9	15	TRBJ1-6	TGTGCCAGCACCCAGGGGAACGGTTATAATTCACCCCTCCACTTT	CASTQGNGYNSPLHF
-	-	TRBV7-9	15	TRBJ1-2	TGTGCCAGCAGCTCCCAGGGAGGGCCTTCGGATGGCTACACCTTC	CASSSQGGPSDGYTF
-	few	TRBV5-1	14	TRBJ1-5	TGCGCCAGCAGCTTGGGAGGGGGGGCCCAGCCCCAGCATTTT	CASSLGGGAQPQHF
-	-	TRBV4-3	15	TRBJ2-1	TGCGCCAGCAGCCAAGATCATCAGGGTTACAATGAGCAGTTCTTC	CASSQDHQGYNEQFF
-	few	TRBV6-5	11	TRBJ2-1	TGTGCCAGCAGCAGGGGCAATGAGCAGTTCTTC	CASSRGNEQFF
TRBD1	-	TRBV7-2	15	TRBJ2-1	TGTGCCAGCAGCTTAGGGGGGACAGGGGTTCATGAGCAGTTCTTC	CASSLGGTGVHEQFF
-	-	TRBV2	15	TRBJ1-6	TGTGCCAGCATGAAAGGGGATCTAGGAAATTCACCCCTCCACTTT	CASMKGDLGNSPLHF
-	few	TRBV6-5	16	TRBJ2-6	TGTGCCAGCAGTTACTCCAGGGCCCCGGGGGCCAACGTCCTGACTTTC	CASSYSRAPGANVLTF
TRBD1	once	TRBV2	15	TRBJ1-2	TGTGCCAGCAGTGAATTCCACAGGGGGCTGGGGGGCTACACCTTC	CASSEFHRGLGGYTF
-	-	TRBV19	15	TRBJ1-5	TGTGCCAGTAGTATTCAGGTTCAAAGCAATCAGCCCCAGCATTTT	CASSIQVQSNQPQHF
-	few	TRBV7-2	15	TRBJ1-5	TGTGCCAGCAGCTTAGTGGGGGCCAACAATCAGCCCCAGCATTTT	CASSLVGANNQPQHF
TRBD1	-	TRBV5-5	14	TRBJ2-5	TGTGCCAGCAGCTTAGGACAGGGTAGGGAGACCCAGTACTTC	CASSLGQGRETQYF
-	-	TRBV2	12	TRBJ1-1	TGTGCCAGCAGTGAAAGGAGGGATGAAGCTTTCTTT	CASSERRDEAFF
-	few	TRBV5-1	20	TRBJ1-5	TGCGCCAGCAGCACCACCCGGGACAAAACTTCCCTATATAGCAATCAGCCCCAGCATTTT	CASSTTRDKTSLYSNQPQHF
TRBD2	-	TRBV18	17	TRBJ2-2	TGTGCCAGCTCCCTCCTGACTAGCGGGGCGACCACCGGGGAGCTGTTTTTT	CASSLLTSGATTGELFF
TRBD1	-	TRBV7-2	15	TRBJ1-3	TGTGCCAGCAGCTTAGGGGACAGGCAGGGAAACACCATATATTTT	CASSLGDRQGNTIYF
TRBD2	few	TRBV11-2	17	TRBJ2-2	TGTGCCAGCAGCTTAGAGGAGCGGGGGTGGAACACCGGGGAGCTGTTTTTT	CASSLEERGWNTGELFF
-	-	TRBV11-3	16	TRBJ2-3	TGTGCCAGCAGCTTAGCGTTCGGGAGAGGTGCAGATACGCAGTATTTT	CASSLAFGRGADTQYF
TRBD1	-	TRBV6-6	14	TRBJ1-1	TGTGCCAGCAGGGGGGACAGGGCGTACACTGAAGCTTTCTTT	CASRGDRAYTEAFF
-	-	TRBV29-1	14	TRBJ2-3	TGCAGCGTTGAAAGACTCCCACCCACAGATACGCAGTATTTT	CSVERLPPTDTQYF
-	-	TRBV16	16	TRBJ2-1	TGTGCCAGCAGCCCCTTGAGGGCTCTTTCGGACAATGAGCAGTTCTTC	CASSPLRALSDNEQFF
-	few	TRBV9	14	TRBJ2-1	TGTGCCAGCAGCCTCTCGGGATCCTACAATGAGCAGTTCTTC	CASSLSGSYNEQFF
TRBD2	-	TRBV5-4	17	TRBJ2-2	TGTGCCAGCAGCTCTGTAGCGGGGGGGACGAACACCGGGGAGCTGTTTTTT	CASSSVAGGTNTGELFF
-	few	TRBV5-4	15	TRBJ2-1	TGTGCCAGCAGCTTGGCGGGGGTCCCTCAGGGTGAGCAGTTCTTC	CASSLAGVPQGEQFF
-	few	TRBV9	15	TRBJ1-1	TGTGCCAGCAGCCCCCAGTCGGGTAAGAGCACTGAAGCTTTCTTT	CASSPQSGKSTEAFF
TRBD1	-	TRBV6-1	18	TRBJ1-4	TGTGCCAGCAGTGAAGCGGCGGGGGGGGCAGGGGGCCGTGAAAAACTGTTTTTT	CASSEAAGGAGGREKLFF
-	-	TRBV7-9	13	TRBJ1-1	TGTGCCAGCAGCGTACAGGTTCCCACTGAAGCTTTCTTT	CASSVQVPTEAFF
-	-	TRBV6-5	13	TRBJ1-6	TGTGCCAGCAGGACAGCTTATAATTCACCCCTCCACTTT	CASRTAYNSPLHF